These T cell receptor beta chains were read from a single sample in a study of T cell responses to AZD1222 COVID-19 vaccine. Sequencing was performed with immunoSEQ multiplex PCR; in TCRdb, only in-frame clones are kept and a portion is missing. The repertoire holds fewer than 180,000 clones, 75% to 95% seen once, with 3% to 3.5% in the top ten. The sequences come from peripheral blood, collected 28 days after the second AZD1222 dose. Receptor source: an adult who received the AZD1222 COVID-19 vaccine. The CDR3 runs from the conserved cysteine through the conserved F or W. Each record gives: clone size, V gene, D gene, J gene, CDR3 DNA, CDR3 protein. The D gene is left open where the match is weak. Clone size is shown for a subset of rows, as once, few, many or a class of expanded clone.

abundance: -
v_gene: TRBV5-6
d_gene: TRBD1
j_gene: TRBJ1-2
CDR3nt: TGTGCCAGCAGCTTGGGACAGGGGATTGGCTACACCTTC
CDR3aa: CASSLGQGIGYTF

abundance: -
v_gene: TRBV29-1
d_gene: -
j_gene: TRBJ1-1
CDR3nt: TGCAGCGTTGAAACTCCTCGGAACACTGAAGCTTTCTTT
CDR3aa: CSVETPRNTEAFF

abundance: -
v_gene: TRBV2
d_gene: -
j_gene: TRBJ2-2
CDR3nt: TGTGCCACCGTTTACACCGGGGAGCTGTTTTTT
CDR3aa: CATVYTGELFF

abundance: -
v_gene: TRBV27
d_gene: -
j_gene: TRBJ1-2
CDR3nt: TGTGCCAGCAGTTTATCCCCCTTTAACTATGGCTACACCTTC
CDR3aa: CASSLSPFNYGYTF

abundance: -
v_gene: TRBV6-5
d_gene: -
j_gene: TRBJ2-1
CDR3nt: TGTGCCAGCAGTTACAGTGGTGTCGGGGAGCAGTTCTTC
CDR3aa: CASSYSGVGEQFF

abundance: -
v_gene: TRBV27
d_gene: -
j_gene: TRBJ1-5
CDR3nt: TGTGCCAGCAGTTTAAGGTGGGGGAATCAGCCCCAGCATTTT
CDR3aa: CASSLRWGNQPQHF

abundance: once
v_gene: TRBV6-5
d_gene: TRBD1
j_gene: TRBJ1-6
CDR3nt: TGTGCCAGCAGGGGACAGGGTAGTAATTCACCCCTCCACTTT
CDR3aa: CASRGQGSNSPLHF

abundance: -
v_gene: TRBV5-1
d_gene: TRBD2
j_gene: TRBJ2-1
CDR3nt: TGCGCCAGCAGCATATTGAGCGGGACCCGCTACTACAATGAGCAGTTCTTC
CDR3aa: CASSILSGTRYYNEQFF

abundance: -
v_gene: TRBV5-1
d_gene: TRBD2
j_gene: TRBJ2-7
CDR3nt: TGCGCCAGCAGCCTGACTAGCGGGGCTCTCTACGAGCAGTACTTC
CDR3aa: CASSLTSGALYEQYF

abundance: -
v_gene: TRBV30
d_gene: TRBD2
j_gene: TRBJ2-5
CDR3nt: TGTGCCTGGAGGGGTAGCGGGAGTAGGGAGACCCAGTACTTC
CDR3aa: CAWRGSGSRETQYF

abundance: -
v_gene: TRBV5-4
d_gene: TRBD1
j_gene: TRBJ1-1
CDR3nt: TGTGCCAGCAGCTCCACAGGGGGCAGTGAAGCTTTCTTT
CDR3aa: CASSSTGGSEAFF

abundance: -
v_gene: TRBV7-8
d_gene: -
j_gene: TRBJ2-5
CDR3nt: TGTGCCAGCAGCCCGGACCCGACAAAAGGTGGAGAGACCCAGTACTTC
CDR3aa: CASSPDPTKGGETQYF

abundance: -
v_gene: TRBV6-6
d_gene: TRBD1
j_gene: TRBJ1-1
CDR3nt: TGTGCCAGCAGTTACACGGACAGGGGTTTTATCACTGAAGCTTTCTTT
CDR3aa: CASSYTDRGFITEAFF

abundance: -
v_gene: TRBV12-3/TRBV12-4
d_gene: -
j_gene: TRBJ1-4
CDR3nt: TGTGCCAGCAGTTTGGCGGGGACGGAAAAACTGTTTTTT
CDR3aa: CASSLAGTEKLFF